Shown below are 17 T cell receptor beta chains from a single sample sequenced in a study of cytomegalovirus exposure and HLA in healthy donors. Primers: 60 Vbeta forward and 13 Jbeta reverse. The repertoire was sequenced with immunoSEQ multiplex PCR; TCRdb's copy has only in-frame clones and lacks some. This table holds 150,000 to 200,000 clones, 70% to 85% found once. The sample comprised PBMCs. These receptors all stem from a boy between 2 and 10 years old in good health and CMV-seronegative.

The gene calls are TRBV7-8 and TRBJ1-5, with D possibly TRBD1 on 5 matching bases. The CDR3 sequence is 14 residues long. Per germline, CDR1 SGHVS and CDR2 FQNEAQ. Trimming shortened V by 1 base and J by 10 bases, and 14 bases separated the two germline ends. The CDR3 nucleotides are TGTGCCAGCAGCTTAGATACAGGCGATGGACCCCAGCATTTT. As protein: CASSLDTGDGPQHF.

V usage is TRBV19 and J usage is TRBJ1-2; D gene unclear. The V gene lost 4 bases and the J gene lost 6 bases, with 12 bases spanning the gap. Germline V gene sequence: CDR1 LNHDA, CDR2 SQIVND (reference sequence). The CDR3 extends over 13 amino acids. The CDR3 nucleotides read TGTGCCAGTAGTAAGGCCCGGGTGGATGGCTACACCTTC. The encoded protein is CASSKARVDGYTF.

The chain is built from TRBV4-2 and TRBJ1-1; TRBD1 matches 9 bases. The CDR3 is 15 amino acids. J lost 0 bases, V lost 1 base, and 0 bases had no gene match. Germline CDR1 reads LGHNA; CDR2 reads YNFKEQ. The CDR3 region is CASSQGTGVNTEAFF. The CDR3 DNA reads TGTGCCAGCAGCCAAGGGACAGGGGTGAACACTGAAGCTTTCTTT.

This clone was counted a few times. The chain links TRBV2 to TRBJ2-7, with D tentatively TRBD1 (6 bases). V lost 6 bases and J lost 6, with 15 bases in between. The CDR3 spans 13 residues. Germline V gene data show CDR1 as SNHLY and CDR2 as FYNNEI. The CDR3 sequence: CASSNTGTSEQYF. The DNA for the CDR3 is TGTGCCAGCAGCAATACAGGGACCTCCGAGCAGTACTTC.

V usage is TRBV19 and J usage is TRBJ2-7; weak D call: TRBD1 (6 bases). The CDR3 contains 17 residues. The germline CDR1 and CDR2 sequences are LNHDA and SQIVND (reference sequence). The V and J ends lost 3 bases and 0 bases respectively, with 18 bases between them. DNA of the CDR3: TGTGCCAGTAGTATGAGGGGACACTTAACCAGCTCCTACGAGCAGTACTTC. The encoded protein is CASSMRGHLTSSYEQYF.

This chain uses TRBV20-1 with TRBJ2-1, with TRBD2 as a possible D gene (6 bases). Germline CDR1 is DFQATT and CDR2 is SNEGSKA (reference sequence). The CDR3 is 11 amino acids. The V end was cut by 2 bases, the J end by 9 bases, with 8 bases between. The CDR3 DNA reads as TGCAGTGCTAGATGGGGACTTGAGCAGTTCTTC. It encodes CSARWGLEQFF.

This chain uses TRBV4-3 with TRBJ1-3; D is undetermined. The length of the CDR3 is 13 residues. Between the trimmed V and J ends, which lost 3 bases and 0 bases, there was a span of 3 bases. CDR1 is LGHNA, CDR2 YSLEER, per germline. The chain's CDR3 is CASSQYSGNTIYF. The DNA for the CDR3 is TGCGCCAGCAGCCAGTACTCTGGAAACACCATATATTTT.

This chain uses TRBV7-6 with TRBJ2-7, with D unresolved. Deletions cut 3 bases from V and 2 bases from J, with 14 bases between. This CDR3 has 15 amino acids. Germline values: CDR1 SGHVS, CDR2 FNYEAQ. CDR3 region: CASSFDVGEAYEQYF. As DNA, the CDR3 is TGTGCCAGCAGCTTCGACGTGGGTGAGGCCTACGAGCAGTACTTC. Complete variable domain (other parts from reference TRBV7-6 and TRBJ2-7): GAGVSQSPRYKVTKRGQDVALRCDPISGHVSLYWYRQALGQGPEFLTYFNYEAQQDKSGLPNDRFSAERPEGSISTLTIQRTEQRDSAMYRCASSFDVGEAYEQYFGPGTRLTVT.

The V gene is TRBV18, the J gene TRBJ2-3; D may be TRBD1 (6 bases). Between the trimmed V and J ends, which lost 3 bases and 3 bases, there was a span of 13 bases. CDR1 and CDR2 (germline): KGHSH, LQKENI. The CDR3 spans 15 residues. CDR3 sequence reads: CASSPWTVSTDTQYF. As DNA, the CDR3 is TGTGCCAGCTCACCTTGGACAGTATCGACAGATACGCAGTATTTT.

V usage is TRBV29-1 and J usage is TRBJ1-4; 8 bases are shared with TRBD1. CDR1 and CDR2 from the germline V gene are SQVTM and ANQGSEA. CDR3 length equals 13 residues. In DNA form, the CDR3 reads TGCAGTGGTTGGAGGGGACAGGATGAAAAACTGTTTTTT. This translates into CSGWRGQDEKLFF.

A single count supports this clone. The chain carries TRBV13 and TRBJ2-7; TRBD1 matches at 7 bases. Looked up from germline, CDR1 is PRHDT and CDR2 is FYEKMQ (reference sequence). The CDR3 is 13 amino acids. Trimming at V came to 1 base and at J to 11 bases, leaving 8 bases not matched to a gene. The CDR3 spells CASSLDSDRPEYF. The CDR3 bases are TGTGCCAGCAGCTTAGATTCGGACAGGCCCGAGTACTTC. Combining the CDR3 with reference TRBV13 and TRBJ2-7 gives the whole variable domain AAGVIQSPRHLIKEKRETATLKCYPIPRHDTVYWYQQGPGQDPQFLISFYEKMQSDKGSIPDRFSAQQFSDYHSELNMSSLELGDSALYFCASSLDSDRPEYFGPGTRLTVT.

The V and J genes are TRBV4-3 and TRBJ2-3; D call uncertain. The ends were cut back, 0 bases at V and 5 bases at J, with 9 bases in the middle. There are 14 residues in the CDR3. CDR1 is LGHNA and CDR2 is YSLEER in the germline V gene. Here the CDR3 reads CASSQELRGDTQYF. The CDR3 nucleotides read TGCGCCAGCAGCCAAGAATTGAGAGGAGATACGCAGTATTTT.

The chain uses TRBV4-2 and TRBJ1-1; 7 nucleotides align to TRBD1. Unmatched junction bases numbered 6, after V lost 7 bases and J lost 1 base. From germline, CDR1 is LGHNA and CDR2 YNFKEQ. The CDR3 covers 14 residues. CDR3: CASNPGTANTEAFF. CDR3 nucleotide sequence: TGTGCCAGCAACCCCGGGACAGCGAACACTGAAGCTTTCTTT.

Concerning this clone: The same CDR3 can be traced to other DNA sequences in this sample. The chain is built from TRBV5-1 and TRBJ2-3, with 9 bases matching TRBD2. The CDR3 covers 14 residues. J lost 4 bases, V lost 4 bases, and 4 bases had no gene match. Germline CDR1 and CDR2: SGHRS and YFSETQ. CDR3 region: CASSPGTSSDTQYF. The CDR3 DNA sequence: TGCGCCAGCAGCCCGGGGACTAGCTCAGATACGCAGTATTTT. The full variable domain, in which reference TRBV5-1 and TRBJ2-3 provide the parts outside the CDR3, is KAGVTQTPRYLIKTRGQQVTLSCSPISGHRSVSWYQQTPGQGLQFLFEYFSETQRNKGNFPGRFSGRQFSNSRSEMNVSTLELGDSALYLCASSPGTSSDTQYFGPGTRLTVL.

A few counts support this clone. The rearrangement links TRBV5-5 to TRBJ1-1; 7 bases agree with TRBD1. J lost 3 bases, V lost 3 bases, and 2 bases had no gene match. The CDR3 is 13 residues long. The germline gives CDR1 SGHKS, CDR2 YYEKEE (reference sequence). As DNA, the CDR3 is TGTGCCAGCAGCTCTACAGGGGACACTGAAGCTTTCTTT. Translation gives CASSSTGDTEAFF.

Here the CDR3 reads CASSLGGDIPQETQYF. CDR3 sequence (DNA): TGTGCCAGCAGTTTAGGGGGCGACATCCCCCAAGAGACCCAGTACTTC. The chain couples TRBV9 to TRBJ2-5; 7 nucleotides agree with TRBD1. Per the germline V gene, CDR1 is SGDLS and CDR2 is YYNGEE. The V segment lost 5 bases and the J segment 1 base; nucleotides outside the gene matches: 11. The CDR3 runs to 16 residues. Variable domain in full (rest from reference TRBV9 and TRBJ2-5): DSGVTQTPKHLITATGQRVTLRCSPRSGDLSVYWYQQSLDQGLQFLIQYYNGEERAKGNILERFSAQQFPDLHSELNLSSLELGDSALYFCASSLGGDIPQETQYFGPGTRLLVL.

This clone was observed a single time. V gene TRBV11-2 combines with J gene TRBJ2-1; 8 bases are a match to TRBD2. The CDR3 spans 14 residues. The germline V gene has CDR1 SGHAT and CDR2 FQNNGV. Unmatched junction bases numbered 9, after V lost 5 bases and J lost 9 bases. The CDR3 spells CASSQRGPGTEQFF. CDR3 coding DNA: TGTGCCAGCAGCCAGCGGGGGCCCGGTACTGAGCAGTTCTTC.